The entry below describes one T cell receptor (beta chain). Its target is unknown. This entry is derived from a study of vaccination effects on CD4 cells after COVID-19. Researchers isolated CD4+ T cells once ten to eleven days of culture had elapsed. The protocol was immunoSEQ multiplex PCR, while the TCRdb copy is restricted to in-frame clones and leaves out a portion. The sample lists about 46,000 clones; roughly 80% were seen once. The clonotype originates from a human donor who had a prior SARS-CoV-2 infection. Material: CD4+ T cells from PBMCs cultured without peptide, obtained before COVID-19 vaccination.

The CDR3 region is CATSPRGGPETQYF. In nucleotides, the CDR3 is TGTGCCACCTCACCCCGGGGGGGTCCGGAGACCCAGTACTTC. The chain joins TRBV27 to TRBJ2-5, with TRBD2 matching 8 bases. CDR1 MNHEY and CDR2 SMNVEV come from the germline V gene (reference sequence). This CDR3 has 14 amino acids. Trimming removed 10 bases from V and 5 bases from J; junction bases left unmatched: 12.